Listed here are 3 T cell receptor beta chains from one sample, sequenced in a study of shared clonotypes between healthy human individuals. Profiled with immunoSEQ multiplex PCR; TCRdb holds only in-frame clones, not every one. The data show approximately 2.5 million clones, roughly 93% seen once. The sample comprised naive CD4+ T cells from PBMCs. The subset is: CD45RA+ positively selected. Source of these receptors: a man younger than 35 in good health. Some clones in this sample may be carry-over from other donors' samples.

The rearrangement uses TRBV7-2 and TRBJ1-1; D may be TRBD1 (5 bases). V lost 5 bases and J 2 bases, leaving 9 bases between the germline ends. CDR1 and CDR2 (germline): SGHTA, FQGNSA. There are 13 residues in the CDR3. CDR3 residues: CASSQDINTEAFF. The DNA for the CDR3 is TGTGCCAGCAGCCAGGACATAAACACTGAAGCTTTCTTT.

The genes are TRBV19 and TRBJ2-7; D is unresolved. CDR1 LNHDA and CDR2 SQIVND come from the germline V gene (reference sequence). The CDR3 totals 14 residues. The V end lost 3 bases, the J end lost 2 bases, and 11 bases lay between the germline ends. CDR3 loop: CASSIRSLPYEQYF. The CDR3 DNA is TGTGCCAGTAGTATTAGAAGTCTTCCCTACGAGCAGTACTTC.

A single count supports this clone. V and J are TRBV14 and TRBJ2-1; TRBD2 matches at 8 bases. The junction had 11 bases not matched to a gene; V was cut back by 7 bases and J by 6 bases. The germline V gene has CDR1 SGHDN and CDR2 FVKESK. The CDR3 has 15 residues. The CDR3 here is CASTRRAGAPNEQFF. As DNA, the CDR3 is TGTGCCAGCACCCGACGAGCGGGGGCTCCCAATGAGCAGTTCTTC.